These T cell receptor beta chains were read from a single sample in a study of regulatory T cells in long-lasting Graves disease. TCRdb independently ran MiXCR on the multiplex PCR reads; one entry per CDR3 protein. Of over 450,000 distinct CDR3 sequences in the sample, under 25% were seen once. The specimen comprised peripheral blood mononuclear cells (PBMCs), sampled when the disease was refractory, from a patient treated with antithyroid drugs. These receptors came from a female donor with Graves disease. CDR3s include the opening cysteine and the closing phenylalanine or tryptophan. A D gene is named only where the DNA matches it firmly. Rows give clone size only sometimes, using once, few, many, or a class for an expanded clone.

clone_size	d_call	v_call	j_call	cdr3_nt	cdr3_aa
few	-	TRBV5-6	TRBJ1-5	TGTGCCAGCAGCTTGGCCGGCAGGATACATCAGCCCCAGCATTTT	CASSLAGRIHQPQHF
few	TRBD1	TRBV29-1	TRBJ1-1	TGCAGCGTTGAGACAGGGAGTGGAGCTTTCTTT	CSVETGSGAFF
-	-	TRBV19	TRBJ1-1	TGTGCCAGTAGTATAACGCGAGGGCGAGCTTTCTTT	CASSITRGRAFF
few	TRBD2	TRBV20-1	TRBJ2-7	TGCAGTGCTAGAGATCCCAGCGGGAGCCCCTACGAGCAGTACTTC	CSARDPSGSPYEQYF
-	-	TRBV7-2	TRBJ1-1	TGTGCCAGCAGCTTAGATGGGCCTGGAGCTTTCTTT	CASSLDGPGAFF
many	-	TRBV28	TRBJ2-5	TGTGCCAGCAGTTGGGCAGCGCCCGGGAGGACCCAGTACTTC	CASSWAAPGRTQYF
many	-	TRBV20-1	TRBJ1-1	TGCGCAGGGGCAGGCATGAACACTGAAGCTTTCTTT	CAGAGMNTEAFF
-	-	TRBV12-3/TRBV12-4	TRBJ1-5	TGTGCCAGCAGTTGGGGAGGGGGGAGCAATCAGCCCCAGCATTTT	CASSWGGGSNQPQHF
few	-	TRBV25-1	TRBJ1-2	TGTGCCAGCAGTGAGGTCGGAGGGAATGGCTACACCTTC	CASSEVGGNGYTF
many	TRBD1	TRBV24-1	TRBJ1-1	TGTGCCACCAGTGATTCCGGGACAGGGGATGGGACTGAAGCTTTCTTT	CATSDSGTGDGTEAFF
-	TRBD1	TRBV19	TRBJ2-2	TGTGCCAGTAGAAAAGGGACAGGGAACACCGGGGAGCTGTTTTTT	CASRKGTGNTGELFF
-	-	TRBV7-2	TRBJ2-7	TGTGCCAGCAGCCCCGGACACAACTACGAGCAGTACTTC	CASSPGHNYEQYF
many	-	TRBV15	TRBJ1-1	TGTGCCACCAGCAGAGACCCGGTCATGAACACTGAAGCTTTCTTT	CATSRDPVMNTEAFF
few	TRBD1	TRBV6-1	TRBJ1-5	TGTACCAGCAGCCCGGGACAGGGCCTGTTGTACAGCAATCAGCCCCAGCATTTT	CTSSPGQGLLYSNQPQHF
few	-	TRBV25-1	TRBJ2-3	TGTGCCAGCCAAGGAAGCCCAGATACGCAGTATTTT	CASQGSPDTQYF